This TCR beta chain was sequenced in a study of immune evolution from preneoplasia to lung adenocarcinoma. The study's findings and limits: Later-stage lesions seemingly showed higher T cell density and diversity than normal lung.

This clone was picked up one time. What it binds is unknown. Sequenced by immunoSEQ multiplex PCR; TCRdb stores in-frame clones only, minus some. This sample yields under 45,000 clones, of which roughly 80% are seen a single time; about 4.7% belongs to the top ten. Patient tissue came from resections in Japan or China, 2014–2017. Each case's diagnosis was confirmed by two pathologists on H&E. CDR1 is SGHRS and CDR2 is YFSETQ in the germline V gene. The CDR3 is 13 amino acids. With V trimmed by 4 bases and J by 8 bases, 4 bases remained unmatched. Sequencing was done on a sample of FFPE invasive lung adenocarcinoma tissue. V gene TRBV5-1 combines with J gene TRBJ1-4; 8 nucleotides agree with TRBD1. This clonotype was obtained from a person between 55 and 69 years old with lung adenocarcinoma. CDR3 residues: CASSLRGLEKLFF. CDR3 coding DNA: TGCGCCAGCAGCCTCAGGGGGCTCGAAAAACTGTTTTTT.